This TCR beta chain was captured in a study of T-cell memory formation after mild COVID-19. Study-wide findings and caveats: Contracting CD4+ clones were located mainly in CM and EM, and CD8+ clones in EMRA. CD4/CD8 balance characterized clones contracting day 15 to 85, and CD4+ skew characterized later expanders.

The germline V gene has CDR1 SGHTA and CDR2 FQGTGA. The CDR3 totals 14 residues. With V trimmed by 5 bases and J by 4 bases, 5 bases remained unmatched. TCRdb processed the 5' RACE reads anew with MiXCR; each CDR3 protein has one entry. The sample has roughly 400,000 distinct CDR3 sequences; 18% are singletons. This clonotype was recorded at least ten times. Its specificity is unknown. Sequencing was carried out using PBMCs or a T cell subset sorted from them (not recorded which). The chain couples TRBV7-3 to TRBJ2-3; 8 bases line up with TRBD2. The sequence was obtained from a man aged 18 to 30 who had mild COVID-19 (a few samples of this study predate the infection). Cell type and time point are not known. This CDR3 is CASSAGTSPDTQYF. CDR3 in DNA: TGTGCCAGCAGCGCCGGGACTAGTCCAGATACGCAGTATTTT.